These 8 T cell receptor beta chains came from one sample sequenced in a study of CD8 T cells in Susac syndrome. RNA, at roughly 0.5 to 1 ug, was reverse transcribed with random hexamers. TCRdb re-analysed the immunoSEQ multiplex PCR reads in MiXCR, keeping a single row per CDR3 protein. The sample has 160,000 or so distinct CDR3 sequences, about 95% seen once. The specimen sequenced was CD8+ T cells from PBMCs. The receptors here all came from a human donor with multiple sclerosis.

The count of this clonotype is one. The chain combines TRBV29-1 with TRBJ1-1, with D unclear. Trimming took 4 bases from V and 3 from J, leaving 3 bases between them. Germline V gives CDR1 SQVTM, CDR2 ANQGSEA. This CDR3 has 10 amino acids. CDR3 sequence reads: CSVVDTEAFF. In DNA form, the CDR3 reads TGCAGCGTTGTAGACACTGAAGCTTTCTTT.

This sequence joins TRBV7-9 and TRBJ2-7; D call uncertain. Per germline, CDR1 SEHNR and CDR2 FQNEAQ (reference sequence). V lost 5 bases, J lost 0 bases, and 11 bases lay in between. The CDR3 loop spans 14 amino acids. DNA of the CDR3: TGTGCCAGCAGCCCCGTTTCCAGCTCCTACGAGCAGTACTTC. It yields the protein CASSPVSSSYEQYF.

The rearrangement links TRBV29-1 to TRBJ1-1; TRBD1 might be the D (5 bases). This CDR3 spans 12 amino acids. Trimming took off 3 bases at V and 4 bases at J, with 9 bases between the two ends. Germline CDR1 reads SQVTM; CDR2 reads ANQGSEA. The CDR3 protein is CSVDMGGTEAFF. CDR3 sequence (DNA): TGCAGCGTTGATATGGGGGGCACTGAAGCTTTCTTT.

This clonotype was detected only once. The V call is TRBV12-3 or TRBV12-4, the J call TRBJ2-5; TRBD1 matches at 8 bases. CDR3 length equals 13 residues. The V gene end was trimmed by 6 bases and the J gene end by 6 bases; junction bases not matched to a gene: 6. The CDR3 protein is CASSDRGGKTQYF. As DNA, the CDR3 is TGTGCCAGCAGCGACAGGGGTGGTAAGACCCAGTACTTC.

This chain uses TRBV7-2 with TRBJ2-5; TRBD1 matches 10 bases. The CDR3 is 17 residues long. Germline V gene sequence: CDR1 SGHTA, CDR2 FQGNSA. J lost 4 bases, V lost 5 bases, and 13 bases had no gene match. The CDR3 sequence: CASSDRDRGLMGETQYF. For the CDR3, the DNA is TGTGCCAGCAGCGACCGGGACAGGGGCCTAATGGGAGAGACCCAGTACTTC.

This clonotype was detected once. This chain connects TRBV7-9 to TRBJ1-2; the D gene is possibly TRBD1 (5 bases). This CDR3 has 14 residues. V lost 5 bases and J lost 1, with 11 bases in between. Looked up from germline, CDR1 is SEHNR and CDR2 is FQNEAQ (reference sequence). The CDR3, as DNA: TGTGCCAGCAGCCTAGGGGTGATTAACTATGGCTACACCTTC. Protein: CASSLGVINYGYTF.

This clonotype was counted a single time. The V gene is TRBV30, the J gene TRBJ1-2; TRBD1 might be the D (5 bases). Germline V gives CDR1 GTSNPN, CDR2 SVGIG (reference sequence). V shed 1 base and J shed 4 bases, with 16 bases lying between them. This CDR3 has 15 amino acids. The CDR3 coding sequence is TGTGCCTGGAGTGACGACCAGGGACCTGGCTATGGCTACACCTTC. It is translated as CAWSDDQGPGYGYTF.

This clonotype was counted only a few times. The rearrangement joins TRBV25-1 to TRBJ2-1; 7 bases fit TRBD2. Germline lookup yields CDR1 MGHDK and CDR2 SYGVNS. CDR3 length: 14 amino acids. The V segment lost 5 bases and the J segment 0 bases; nucleotides outside the gene matches: 1. The CDR3 region is CASSRDYSYNEQFF. CDR3 bases: TGTGCCAGCAGTAGGGACTACTCCTACAATGAGCAGTTCTTC.